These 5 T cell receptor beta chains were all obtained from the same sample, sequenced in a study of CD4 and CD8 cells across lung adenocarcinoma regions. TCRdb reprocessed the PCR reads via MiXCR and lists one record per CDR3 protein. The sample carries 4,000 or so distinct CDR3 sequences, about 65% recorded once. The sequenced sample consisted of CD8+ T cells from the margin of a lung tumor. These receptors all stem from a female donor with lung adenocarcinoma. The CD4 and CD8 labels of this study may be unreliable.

The CDR3 is CASTSASGPYTGELFF. The CDR3 coding sequence is TGTGCCAGCACCTCCGCTAGCGGGCCATACACCGGGGAGCTGTTTTTT. The chain is built from TRBV12-3 or TRBV12-4 and TRBJ2-2, with TRBD2 identical over 8 bases. The CDR3 contains 16 residues. J lost 3 bases, V lost 7 bases, and 10 bases had no gene match.

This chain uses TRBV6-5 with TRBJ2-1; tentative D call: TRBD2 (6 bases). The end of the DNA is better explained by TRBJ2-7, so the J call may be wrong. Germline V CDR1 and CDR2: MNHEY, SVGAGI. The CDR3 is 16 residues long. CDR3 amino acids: CASSYSPGLIIYEQYF. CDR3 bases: TGTGCCAGCAGTTACTCTCCGGGACTCATCATCTACGAGCAGTACTTC.

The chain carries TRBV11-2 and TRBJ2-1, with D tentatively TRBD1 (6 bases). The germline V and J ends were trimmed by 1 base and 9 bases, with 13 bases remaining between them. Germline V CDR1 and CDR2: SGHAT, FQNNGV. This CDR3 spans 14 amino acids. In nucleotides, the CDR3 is TGTGCCAGCAGCTTAGGACGGAACAGGGTTGAGCAGTTCTTC. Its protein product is CASSLGRNRVEQFF.

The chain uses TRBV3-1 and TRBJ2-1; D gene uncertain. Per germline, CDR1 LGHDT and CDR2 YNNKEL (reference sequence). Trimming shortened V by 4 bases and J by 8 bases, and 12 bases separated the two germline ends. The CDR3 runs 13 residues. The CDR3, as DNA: TGTGCCAGCAGCCCCGAAACTTCGGATGAGCAGTTCTTC. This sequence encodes CASSPETSDEQFF.

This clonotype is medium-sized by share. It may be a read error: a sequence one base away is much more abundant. CDR3 residues: CASSHESADGLPQFF. For the CDR3, the DNA is TGTGCCAGCAGTCACGAATCTGCGGACGGACTGCCCCAGTTCTTC. This chain uses TRBV6-5 with TRBJ2-1, with a weak D call TRBD2 (5 bases). The CDR3 sequence is 15 residues long. With 5 bases removed from V and 13 bases from J, the gap between germline ends came to 24 bases. CDR1 is MNHEY and CDR2 is SVGAGI in the germline V gene.